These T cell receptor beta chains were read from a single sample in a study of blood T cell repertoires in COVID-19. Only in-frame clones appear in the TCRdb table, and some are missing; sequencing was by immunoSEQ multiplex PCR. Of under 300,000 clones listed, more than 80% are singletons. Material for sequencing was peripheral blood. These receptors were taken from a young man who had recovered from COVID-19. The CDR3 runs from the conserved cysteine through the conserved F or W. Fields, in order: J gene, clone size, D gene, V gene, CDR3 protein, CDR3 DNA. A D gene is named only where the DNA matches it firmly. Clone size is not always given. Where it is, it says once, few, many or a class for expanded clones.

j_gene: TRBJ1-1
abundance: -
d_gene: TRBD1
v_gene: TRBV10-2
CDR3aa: CASRTGGGTEAFF
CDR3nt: TGCGCCAGCAGAACAGGGGGAGGTACTGAAGCTTTCTTT

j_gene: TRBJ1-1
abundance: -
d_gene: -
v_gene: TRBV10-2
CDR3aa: CASSSGTMNTEAFF
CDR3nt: TGCGCCAGCAGTTCCGGGACAATGAACACTGAAGCTTTCTTT

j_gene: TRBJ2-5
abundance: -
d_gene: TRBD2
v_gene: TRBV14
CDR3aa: CASSRIPVGGAFETQYF
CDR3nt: TGTGCCAGCAGCCGAATTCCTGTCGGGGGGGCCTTTGAGACCCAGTACTTC

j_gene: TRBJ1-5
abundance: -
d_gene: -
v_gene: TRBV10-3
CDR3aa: CAISDGAGEDQPQHF
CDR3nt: TGTGCCATCAGTGATGGGGCAGGGGAAGATCAGCCCCAGCATTTT

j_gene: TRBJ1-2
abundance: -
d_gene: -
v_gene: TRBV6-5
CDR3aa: CASTYRADRYGYTF
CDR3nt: TGTGCCAGCACCTACCGGGCCGACAGGTATGGCTACACCTTC

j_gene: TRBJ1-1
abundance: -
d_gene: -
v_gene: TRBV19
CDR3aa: CASSMLGQGMNTEAFF
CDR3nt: TGTGCCAGTAGTATGCTTGGGCAGGGGATGAACACTGAAGCTTTCTTT

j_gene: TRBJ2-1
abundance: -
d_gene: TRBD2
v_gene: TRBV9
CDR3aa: CASSVSSGSLSEQFF
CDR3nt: TGTGCCAGCAGCGTTTCTAGCGGGTCTCTAAGTGAGCAGTTCTTC

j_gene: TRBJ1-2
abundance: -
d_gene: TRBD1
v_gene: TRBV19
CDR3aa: CASSQTGEPYGYTF
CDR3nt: TGTGCCAGTAGCCAGACAGGGGAACCCTATGGCTACACCTTC

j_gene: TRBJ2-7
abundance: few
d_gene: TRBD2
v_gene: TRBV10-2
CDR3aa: CASEGLAGTYEQYF
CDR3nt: TGCGCCAGCGAGGGACTAGCGGGCACCTACGAGCAGTACTTC

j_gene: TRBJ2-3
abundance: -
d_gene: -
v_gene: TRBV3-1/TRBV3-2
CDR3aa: CASSRRTGDTQYF
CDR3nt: TGTGCCAGCAGCCGGAGGACTGGAGATACGCAGTATTTT

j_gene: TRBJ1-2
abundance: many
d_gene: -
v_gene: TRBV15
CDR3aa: CATSRVGRDGYTF
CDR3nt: TGTGCCACCAGCAGAGTAGGCAGGGATGGCTACACCTTC

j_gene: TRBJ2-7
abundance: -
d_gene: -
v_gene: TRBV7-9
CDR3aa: CASSLGVYEQYF
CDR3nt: TGTGCCAGCAGCTTAGGAGTTTACGAGCAGTACTTC

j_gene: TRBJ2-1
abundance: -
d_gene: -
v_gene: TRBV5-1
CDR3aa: CASSQDRSGTYNEQFF
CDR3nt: TGCGCCAGCAGCCAAGACAGGTCCGGCACCTACAATGAGCAGTTCTTC

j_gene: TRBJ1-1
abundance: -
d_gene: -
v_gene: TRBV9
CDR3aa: CASSVASTGTNTEAFF
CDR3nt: TGTGCCAGCAGCGTAGCGTCCACAGGGACGAACACTGAAGCTTTCTTT

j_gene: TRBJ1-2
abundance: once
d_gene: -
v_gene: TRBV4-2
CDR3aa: CASSQDVSGSANYGYTF
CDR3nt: TGTGCCAGCAGCCAAGATGTTTCGGGGAGCGCGAACTATGGCTACACCTTC

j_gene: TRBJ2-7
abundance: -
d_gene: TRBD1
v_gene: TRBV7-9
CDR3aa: CASSFGQGTYEQYF
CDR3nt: TGTGCCAGCAGCTTCGGACAGGGGACCTACGAGCAGTACTTC

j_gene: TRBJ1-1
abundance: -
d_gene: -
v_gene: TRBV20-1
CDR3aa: CSARGMGEAFF
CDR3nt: TGCAGTGCCCGAGGGATGGGCGAAGCTTTCTTT

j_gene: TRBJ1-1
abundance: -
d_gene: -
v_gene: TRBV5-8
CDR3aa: CASSLGPTNTEAFF
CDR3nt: TGTGCCAGCAGCTTGGGGCCCACGAACACTGAAGCTTTCTTT

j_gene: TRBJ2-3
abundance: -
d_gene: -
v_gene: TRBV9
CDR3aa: CASSPAPRRRPTSPSATDTQYF
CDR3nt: TGTGCCAGCAGCCCGGCCCCCCGGCGGCGCCCTACTAGTCCATCAGCAACAGATACGCAGTATTTT

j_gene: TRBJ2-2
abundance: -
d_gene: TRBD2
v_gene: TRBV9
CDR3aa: CASSAAGGGAGELFF
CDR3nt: TGTGCCAGCAGCGCAGCCGGGGGAGGGGCCGGGGAGCTGTTTTTT